The 22 T cell receptor beta chains presented below share a single source sample, sequenced in a study of spatial heterogeneity in lung cancer. The time point was: sample taken at primary tumor resection. TCRdb re-analysed the 5' RACE reads in MiXCR, keeping a single row per CDR3 protein. This table holds approximately 49,000 distinct CDR3 sequences, approximately 5.3% found once. The specimen was PBMCs, collected at surgery. The origin of the receptors is a male donor with early-stage non-small cell lung cancer.

This clonotype has a count of ten or more. The V gene is TRBV6-2 or TRBV6-3, the J gene TRBJ1-1; D uncertain. The germline V and J ends were trimmed by 2 bases and 5 bases, with 6 bases remaining between them. The CDR3 runs to 12 residues. Germline V CDR1 and CDR2: MNHEY, SVGEGT. DNA of the CDR3: TGTGCCAGCAGTTACCCCGTAACTGAAGCTTTCTTT. Translation: CASSYPVTEAFF.

This clonotype was seen at least ten times. The chain carries TRBV7-9 and TRBJ2-2; the D gene is possibly TRBD2 (5 bases). Germline loops: CDR1 SEHNR, CDR2 FQNEAQ (reference sequence). Between the trimmed V and J ends, which lost 4 bases and 13 bases, there was a span of 13 bases. CDR3 length equals 12 residues. The CDR3 loop reads CASSSSGVWLFF. The CDR3 DNA follows: TGTGCCAGCAGCTCTTCCGGGGTTTGGCTGTTTTTT.

A few counts support this clonotype. The genes are TRBV2 and TRBJ2-3; no firm D call. Trimming stripped 7 bases from V and 2 bases from J, with 10 bases between. This CDR3 spans 13 amino acids. The germline gives CDR1 SNHLY, CDR2 FYNNEI. The CDR3 DNA reads as TGTGCCAGCAAGGCGGATTTCACAGATACGCAGTATTTT. Amino acids: CASKADFTDTQYF.

With respect to this clonotype: At one of its ends the junction is not consistent with the germline gene, which may arise from a read error. The chain uses TRBV7-7 and TRBJ1-5; 8 bases fit TRBD1. The CDR3 runs 15 residues. CDR1 is SSHAT and CDR2 is FNYEAQ in the germline V gene (reference sequence). In DNA form, the CDR3 reads TGTGCTAGCAGCCTGGGACAGGTTGGCAATCAGCCCCAGCATTTT. The encoded protein is CASSLGQVGNQPQHF. The full variable domain, its missing parts supplied by reference TRBV7-7 and TRBJ1-5, is GAGVSQSPRYKVTKRGQDVTLRCDPISSHATLYWYQQALGQGPEFLTYFNYEAQPDKSGLPSDRFSAERPEGSISTLTIQRTEQRDSAMYRCASSLGQVGNQPQHFGDGTRLSIL.

The table lists this clonotype with many counts. This rearrangement joins TRBV19 to TRBJ1-2; D gene unclear. Germline V gives CDR1 LNHDA, CDR2 SQIVND (reference sequence). Trimming shortened V by 5 bases and J by 5 bases, and 18 bases separated the two germline ends. The CDR3 spans 15 residues. Here the CDR3 DNA reads TGTGCCAGTAGTCGTGACGGAACCTTGGGGTATGGCTACACCTTC. Translated: CASSRDGTLGYGYTF. Combining the CDR3 with reference TRBV19 and TRBJ1-2 gives the whole variable domain DGGITQSPKYLFRKEGQNVTLSCEQNLNHDAMYWYRQDPGQGLRLIYYSQIVNDFQKGDIAEGYSVSREKKESFPLTVTSAQKNPTAFYLCASSRDGTLGYGYTFGSGTRLTVV.

As regards this clonotype: This may be a read error, as it is one base from a much larger clone. The gene calls are TRBV3-1 and TRBJ2-7; D not resolved. Per germline, CDR1 LGHDT and CDR2 YNNKEL (reference sequence). The CDR3 is 13 amino acids. The CDR3 is CASGQNDGYEQYF. In nucleotides, the CDR3 is TGTGCCAGCGGCCAAAACGACGGGTACGAGCAGTACTTC.

This clonotype was seen only a few times. The chain employs TRBV9 and TRBJ2-5, with TRBD2 matching over 11 bases. Trimming at V came to 4 bases and at J to 1 base, leaving 6 bases not matched to a gene. CDR1 SGDLS and CDR2 YYNGEE come from the germline V gene. The CDR3 extends over 16 amino acids. CDR3 sequence reads: CASSPHSGRAQETQYF. The CDR3 DNA sequence: TGTGCCAGCAGCCCCCATAGCGGGAGGGCCCAAGAGACCCAGTACTTC.

This clonotype has a count of ten or more. This chain links TRBV27 with TRBJ2-5; D might be TRBD2 (6 bases). The V end lost 6 bases, the J end lost 0 bases, and 17 bases lay between the germline ends. The CDR3 runs 16 residues. Looked up from germline, CDR1 is MNHEY and CDR2 is SMNVEV (reference sequence). In DNA form, the CDR3 reads TGTGCCAGCAGCCCGACTAGAGGCGCAGACCAAGAGACCCAGTACTTC. It yields the protein CASSPTRGADQETQYF.

This clonotype has ten or more counts. V usage is TRBV20-1 and J usage is TRBJ2-7; D is ambiguous. The V gene's germline CDR1 is DFQATT and CDR2 SNEGSKA (reference sequence). V lost 1 base and J 0 bases, leaving 13 bases between the germline ends. The CDR3 is 15 amino acids. CDR3 DNA: TGCAGTGCTAGAGTTTCGAGCGCCTACTCCTACGAGCAGTACTTC. It is translated as CSARVSSAYSYEQYF.

This clonotype was detected ten times or more. The chain has TRBV5-1 and TRBJ1-1; the match to TRBD1 covers 8 bases. This CDR3 is 12 amino acids long. CDR1 is SGHRS, CDR2 YFSETQ, per germline. V was pared by 4 bases and J by 7 bases, with 3 bases of the junction left unmatched. The CDR3 nucleotides are TGCGCCAGCAGCGTACAGGGGGTTGAAGCTTTCTTT. Protein: CASSVQGVEAFF.

This clonotype has a count of ten or more. The chain combines TRBV28 with TRBJ2-1, with 7 nucleotides matching TRBD2. Unmatched junction bases numbered 4, after V lost 4 bases and J lost 1 base. CDR3 length: 15 residues. The germline gives CDR1 MDHEN, CDR2 SYDVKM. CDR3 bases: TGTGCCAGCAGTTCAAAGCGGGGATCCTACAATGAGCAGTTCTTC. Translating gives CASSSKRGSYNEQFF.

This clonotype appeared many times. The rearrangement links TRBV6-6 to TRBJ2-1; 12 bases agree with TRBD2. Unmatched junction bases numbered 9, after V lost 7 bases and J lost 8 bases. Germline values: CDR1 MNHNY, CDR2 SVGAGI (reference sequence). CDR3 length equals 15 residues. The CDR3 sequence is CASIWTSGIGDEQFF. The CDR3 DNA reads as TGTGCCAGCATTTGGACTAGCGGGATTGGCGATGAGCAGTTCTTC.

This clonotype was seen many times. This sequence joins TRBV7-2 and TRBJ2-5; TRBD1 or TRBD2 may be the D gene (5 bases each). This CDR3 is 15 amino acids long. The germline CDR1 and CDR2 sequences are SGHTA and FQGNSA. The V end lost 1 base, the J end lost 7 bases, and 16 bases lay between the germline ends. In nucleotides, the CDR3 is TGTGCCAGCAGCTTAGACGGGTGGGGCCGGGGGACCCAGTACTTC. Translated: CASSLDGWGRGTQYF.

Ten or more counts support this clonotype. V is TRBV12-3 or TRBV12-4 and J is TRBJ2-7, with no clear D. Trimming shortened V by 3 bases and J by 2 bases, and 11 bases separated the two germline ends. The CDR3 consists of 14 residues. This CDR3 reads CASSFGSGAYEQYF. The CDR3 region has the DNA TGTGCCAGCAGTTTTGGGTCTGGAGCCTACGAGCAGTACTTC.

The V gene is TRBV6-5, the J gene TRBJ2-1, with D possibly TRBD1 on 6 matching bases. The CDR3 is made up of 15 amino acids. The V gene lost 4 bases and the J gene lost 4 bases, with 14 bases spanning the gap. Germline V gene sequence: CDR1 MNHEY, CDR2 SVGAGI. CDR3 protein: CASSFGGPGYNEQFF. CDR3 DNA sequence: TGTGCCAGCAGTTTTGGGGGCCCCGGATACAATGAGCAGTTCTTC.

This clonotype was counted ten times or more. This sequence joins TRBV20-1 and TRBJ1-5; no clear D gene. The CDR3 consists of 14 residues. Germline CDR1 reads DFQATT; CDR2 reads SNEGSKA (reference sequence). The V and J ends lost 4 bases and 2 bases respectively, with 12 bases between them. DNA of the CDR3: TGCAGTGCTATCGCGCCGAAGGGCAATCAGCCCCAGCATTTT. It translates to CSAIAPKGNQPQHF.

This clonotype was detected ten times or more. Here the CDR3 DNA reads TGTGCCAGCAGCAAAGGGGGGCTGACAGGGAGATCCAAAAACATTCAGTACTTC. It is translated as CASSKGGLTGRSKNIQYF. This chain links TRBV21-1 with TRBJ2-4; TRBD1 is the table's D call, not checked against the DNA. TRBV21-1 is classified as a pseudogene. The CDR3 sequence is 18 residues long.

This clonotype showed up many times. This chain connects TRBV15 to TRBJ2-3, with unresolved D. CDR3 length: 15 amino acids. Trimming shortened V by 8 bases and J by 2 bases, and 17 bases separated the two germline ends. From germline, CDR1 is LNHNV and CDR2 YYDKDF (reference sequence). The CDR3 DNA reads as TGTGCCACCGCCCCGGTGGCGGTCGTCACAGATACGCAGTATTTT. It is translated as CATAPVAVVTDTQYF.

This clonotype was observed many times. The chain recombines TRBV3-1 with TRBJ1-2, with D tentatively TRBD1 (5 bases). The CDR3 has 14 residues. From germline, CDR1 is LGHDT and CDR2 YNNKEL (reference sequence). V was shortened by 1 base and J by 5 bases, with 11 bases between the two germline ends. CDR3 loop: CASSQAGTEYGYTF. The DNA of the CDR3 is TGTGCCAGCAGCCAAGCCGGGACTGAGTATGGCTACACCTTC.

Many counts were recorded for this clonotype. V is TRBV20-1 and J is TRBJ2-5; 10 positions agree with TRBD2. V lost 4 bases and J lost 2; bases outside the gene matches: 19. CDR1 and CDR2 from the germline V gene are DFQATT and SNEGSKA (reference sequence). The CDR3 contains 19 residues. The CDR3 bases are TGCAGTGCTACTATAGGTCTGGTAGCGGGAGGACATGGGCAAGAGACCCAGTACTTC. Encoded protein: CSATIGLVAGGHGQETQYF.

For the CDR3, the DNA is TGTGCCAGCAGCGAGACGAACCCACTGACAGGGAGCAACTACGAGCAGTACTTC. Its translation: CASSETNPLTGSNYEQYF. J is TRBJ2-7 and V is TRBV6-5; 7 nucleotides agree with TRBD1. Germline CDR1 reads MNHEY; CDR2 reads SVGAGI. Trimming at V came to 6 bases and at J to 3 bases, leaving 20 bases not matched to a gene. The CDR3 sequence is 18 residues long.

In its sample, this clonotype was seen many times. The chain combines TRBV11-2 with TRBJ2-1; 12 nucleotides align to TRBD2. V was pared by 3 bases and J by 7 bases, with 4 bases of the junction left unmatched. In germline, CDR1 is SGHAT, CDR2 FQNNGV. The CDR3 sequence is 15 residues long. The CDR3 region is CASSFLAGGPNEQFF. The CDR3 DNA is TGTGCCAGCAGCTTCCTAGCGGGAGGGCCGAATGAGCAGTTCTTC. Combining the CDR3 with reference TRBV11-2 and TRBJ2-1 gives the whole variable domain EAGVAQSPRYKIIEKRQSVAFWCNPISGHATLYWYQQILGQGPKLLIQFQNNGVVDDSQLPKDRFSAERLKGVDSTLKIQPAKLEDSAVYLCASSFLAGGPNEQFFGPGTRLTVL.